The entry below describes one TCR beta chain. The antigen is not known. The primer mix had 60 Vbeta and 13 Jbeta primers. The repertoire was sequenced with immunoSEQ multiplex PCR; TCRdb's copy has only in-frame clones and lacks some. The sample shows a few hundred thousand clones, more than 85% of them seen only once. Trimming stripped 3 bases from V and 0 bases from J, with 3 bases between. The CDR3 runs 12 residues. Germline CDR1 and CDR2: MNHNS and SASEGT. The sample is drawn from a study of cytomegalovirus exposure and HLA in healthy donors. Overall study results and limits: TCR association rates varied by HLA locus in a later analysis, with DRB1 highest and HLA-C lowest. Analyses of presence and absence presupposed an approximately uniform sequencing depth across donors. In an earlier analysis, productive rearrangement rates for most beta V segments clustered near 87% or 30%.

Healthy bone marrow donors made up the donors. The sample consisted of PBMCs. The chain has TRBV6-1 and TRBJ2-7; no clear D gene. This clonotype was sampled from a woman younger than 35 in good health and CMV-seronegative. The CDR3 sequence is CASSDLSYEQYF. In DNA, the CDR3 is TGTGCCAGCAGTGACCTCTCCTACGAGCAGTACTTC.